The subject of this entry is one TCR beta chain. CDR1 and CDR2 from the germline V gene are SNHLY and FYNNEI. This CDR3 spans 15 amino acids. Trimming cost V 4 bases and J 7 bases; bases outside gene matches: 10. Original methodology: Reference gene primer amplification gave nucleated cell count estimates. Assay: immunoSEQ multiplex PCR; the TCRdb copy retains only in-frame clones and omits some. The V and J calls and the clone size are those of that table, but D and trimming were determined from the DNA. The table lists approximately 120,000 clones, around 82% of them singletons, with 6.6% in the top ten. The entry originates in a study of blood T cell repertoires in COVID-19. Study background: Sites in the United States, Italy and Spain provided acute and convalescent COVID-19 samples. PBMCs, B-cell-depleted T cells, or T cells provided the cDNA or gDNA that made up the material.

The specimen sequenced was peripheral blood. The clonotype was recovered from a woman aged 45-59 years with acute or convalescent COVID-19. J is TRBJ2-7 and V is TRBV2; 10 positions agree with TRBD1. CDR3 sequence (DNA): TGTGCCAGCAGTGGCACCGGGACAGGGGCTGGGGAGCAGTACTTC. Protein product: CASSGTGTGAGEQYF. The full variable domain, with the rest looked up from reference TRBV2 and TRBJ2-7, is EPEVTQTPSHQVTQMGQEVILRCVPISNHLYFYWYRQILGQKVEFLVSFYNNEISEKSEIFDDQFSVERPDGSNFTLKIRSTKLEDSAMYFCASSGTGTGAGEQYFGPGTRLTVT.